These T cell receptor beta chains were read from a single sample in a study of Ad26.COV2.S vaccination and SARS-CoV-2 variants. Here immunoSEQ multiplex PCR was the method, and the copy in TCRdb shows in-frame clones only, minus some. The sample includes about 320,000 clones, around 90% of them seen just once. The material sequenced was peripheral blood, taken in a trial of Ad26.COV2.S vaccine versus placebo. These receptors were obtained from a person aged 18 to 59 who received the Ad26.COV2.S COVID-19 vaccine or a placebo. CDR3s include the opening cysteine and the closing phenylalanine or tryptophan. The size of a clone is reported for some rows only, either as once, few or many, or as a class for expanded clones.

TRBJ2-1,TRBV6-5,-,CASTKPGQYNEQFF
TRBJ2-1,TRBV9,-,CASSVGGGDYPNEQFF
TRBJ1-2,TRBV7-2,few,CASSAMTGFGYTF
TRBJ1-2,TRBV2,once,CASIAQGARGYTF
TRBJ2-7,TRBV7-9,-,CASSLTGDSYEQYF
TRBJ1-1,TRBV12-3/TRBV12-4,-,CASTLTQTREAFF
TRBJ2-3,TRBV19,-,CASSRQTDTQYF
TRBJ2-5,TRBV24-1,-,CATSDSGETQYF
TRBJ2-3,TRBV5-1,-,CASSLEGNTDTQYF
TRBJ2-1,TRBV7-9,-,CASSFSYRAYNEQFF
TRBJ1-4,TRBV11-2,-,CASSFTWGGDANEKLFF
TRBJ2-7,TRBV5-6,-,CASSLVDSYEQYF
TRBJ1-2,TRBV13,-,CASSLVQGLDGYTF
TRBJ1-1,TRBV7-2,-,CASSHVPGSEAFF
TRBJ2-7,TRBV13,-,CASTLGKGEQYF
TRBJ1-1,TRBV6-6,-,CASSYSVYGGNTEAFF
TRBJ1-5,TRBV19,few,CASSTRGNQPQHF
TRBJ2-5,TRBV12-3/TRBV12-4,once,CASSFVLIETQYF
TRBJ1-1,TRBV7-2,-,CASSLTSTNTEAFF
TRBJ2-7,TRBV5-1,-,CASSLAGRGSYEQYF
TRBJ1-2,TRBV14,-,CASSQEGRDPNYGYTF
TRBJ2-6,TRBV23-1,-,CASHKQGSSGANVLTF
TRBJ1-1,TRBV30,-,CASLGTVNTEAFF
TRBJ2-2,TRBV24-1,-,CATSDSLGTGLRTGELFF
TRBJ1-4,TRBV4-1,-,CASSQDPQGYKRPTNEKLFF
TRBJ2-1,TRBV4-2,-,CASSQGRLEGNEQFF
TRBJ2-1,TRBV12-3/TRBV12-4,-,CASSLMRINEQFF
TRBJ2-5,TRBV7-9,-,CASSLNRAGETQYF
TRBJ2-5,TRBV12-5,-,CASGPGSLRETQYF
TRBJ2-7,TRBV2,-,CASSPEAREDYEQYF
TRBJ2-4,TRBV12-3/TRBV12-4,once,CASSEQGGNIQYF
TRBJ2-1,TRBV6-5,-,CASSYNGAPFYEQFF
TRBJ2-1,TRBV5-4,-,CASSLDGAKFEQFF
TRBJ1-4,TRBV18,-,CASSPNRGELFF
TRBJ1-1,TRBV7-9,-,CASSSMGQNTEAFF
TRBJ1-1,TRBV7-3,-,CASSPGTGWNTEAFF
TRBJ2-1,TRBV29-1,-,CSVGGLAGNNNEQFF
TRBJ2-1,TRBV27,-,CASSRFNEQFF
TRBJ1-2,TRBV6-5,few,CASSLRQGVLYGYTF
TRBJ1-1,TRBV6-5,-,CASSPPGQKNTEAFF
TRBJ1-2,TRBV6-1,-,CASSEAQVQANYGYTF
TRBJ2-5,TRBV18,-,CASSPFYGEEETQYF
TRBJ2-6,TRBV23-1,once,CASSQAPGGQACTGANVLTF
TRBJ1-6,TRBV6-5,-,CASSYEGSNSPLHF
TRBJ1-5,TRBV7-3,few,CASSSPGQRSNQPQHF
TRBJ2-2,TRBV11-2,-,CASSLGTSGRWFGELFF
TRBJ2-1,TRBV7-6,-,CASSLGTSYNEQFF